Given below is one T cell receptor beta chain in context. Measured with immunoSEQ multiplex PCR; TCRdb has only the in-frame clones, and not every one. There are about 730,000 clones in the sample; roughly 88% occur only once, and roughly 0.01% lies in the top ten. The data belong to a study of shared T cell receptors in the human thymus. This sample was shared with a second study, whose subject was human thymus T cells. That study adds: Corrective cardiac operations yielded the resected thymus tissue. There appeared to be biased usage of V and J genes in thymic and blood repertoires. Related work found strong thymic repertoire overlap between unrelated individuals.

Sequencing input: thymocytes. The source of this sequence is a girl under two years old with a congenital heart defect.

DNA of the CDR3: TGTGCCAGCTCACAACCACCGGGACAGGGGGCGCAGAGGATCACTGAAGCTTTCTTT. Its protein product is CASSQPPGQGAQRITEAFF. The chain carries TRBV18 and TRBJ1-1; 12 nucleotides match TRBD1. This CDR3 is built from 19 residues. CDR1 and CDR2 (germline): KGHSH, LQKENI. V trimming: 4 bases; J trimming: 4 bases; junction bases outside the gene matches: 16.